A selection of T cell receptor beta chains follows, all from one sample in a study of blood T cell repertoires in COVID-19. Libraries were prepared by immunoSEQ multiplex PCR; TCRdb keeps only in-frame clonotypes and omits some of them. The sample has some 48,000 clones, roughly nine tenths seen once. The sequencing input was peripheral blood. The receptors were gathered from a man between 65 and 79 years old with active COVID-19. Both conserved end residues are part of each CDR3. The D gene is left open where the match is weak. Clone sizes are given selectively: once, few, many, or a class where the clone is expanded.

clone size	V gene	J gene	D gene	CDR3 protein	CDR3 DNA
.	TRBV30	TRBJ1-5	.	CAWSGTDAFQPQHF	TGTGCCTGGAGTGGGACAGACGCCTTCCAGCCCCAGCATTTT
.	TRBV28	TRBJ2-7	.	CASSQSGDWYEQYF	TGTGCCAGCAGTCAATCGGGAGATTGGTACGAGCAGTACTTC
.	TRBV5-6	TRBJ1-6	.	CASTNYGVGGSPLHF	TGTGCCAGCACCAACTACGGGGTGGGGGGATCACCCCTCCACTTT
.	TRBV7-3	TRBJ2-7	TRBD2	CASSLGLNYEQYF	TGTGCCAGCAGCTTGGGACTAAACTACGAGCAGTACTTC
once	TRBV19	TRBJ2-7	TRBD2	CASSSGRASDEQYF	TGTGCCAGTAGTAGCGGGAGGGCCAGCGACGAGCAGTACTTC
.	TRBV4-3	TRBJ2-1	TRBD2	CASSQRGARYNEQFF	TGCGCCAGCAGCCAGCGGGGGGCCAGGTACAATGAGCAGTTCTTC
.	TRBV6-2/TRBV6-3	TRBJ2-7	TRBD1	CASSYGTASYEQYF	TGTGCCAGCAGTTACGGGACAGCTTCCTACGAGCAGTACTTC
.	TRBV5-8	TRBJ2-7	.	CASSLGQVEQYF	TGTGCCAGCAGCTTGGGACAGGTCGAACAGTACTTC
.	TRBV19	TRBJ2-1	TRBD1	CARGGQEDNEQFF	TGTGCCAGAGGAGGACAGGAGGACAATGAGCAGTTCTTC
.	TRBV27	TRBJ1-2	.	CASRREGLGYTF	TGTGCCAGCAGGCGGGAGGGATTAGGCTACACCTTC
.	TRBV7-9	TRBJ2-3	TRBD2	CASSLGLGGRNTDTQYF	TGTGCCAGCAGCTTAGGTCTGGGCGGGAGGAACACAGATACGCAGTATTTT
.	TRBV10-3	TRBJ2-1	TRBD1	CAISGVGTGYNEQFF	TGTGCCATCAGTGGAGTCGGGACAGGGTACAATGAGCAGTTCTTC
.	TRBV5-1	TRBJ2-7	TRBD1	CASSWDRDPYEQYF	TGCGCCAGCAGCTGGGACAGGGACCCCTACGAGCAGTACTTC
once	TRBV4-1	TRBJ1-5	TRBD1	CASSQGDRGSNQPQHF	TGCGCCAGCAGCCAGGGGGACAGGGGTAGCAATCAGCCCCAGCATTTT
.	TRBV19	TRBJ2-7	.	CASTPGTESSYEQYF	TGTGCCAGCACCCCGGGAACAGAATCCTCCTACGAGCAGTACTTC
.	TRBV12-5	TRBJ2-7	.	CASGLQVGPYEQYF	TGTGCTAGTGGTTTGCAGGTTGGGCCCTACGAGCAGTACTTC
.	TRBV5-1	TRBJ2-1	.	CASSLVELYNEQFF	TGCGCCAGCAGCTTGGTAGAACTCTACAATGAGCAGTTCTTC
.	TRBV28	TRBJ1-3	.	CASSSPNSVWRNTIYF	TGTGCCAGCAGCTCACCGAATAGCGTATGGCGAAACACCATATATTTT
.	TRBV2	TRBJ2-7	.	CASSERYYEQYF	TGTGCCAGCAGTGAGCGGTACTACGAGCAGTACTTC
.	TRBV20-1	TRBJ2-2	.	CSARDYGELFF	TGCAGTGCTAGAGATTACGGGGAGCTGTTTTTT